This T cell receptor beta chain stems from a study of T-cell memory formation after mild COVID-19 (dated by TCRdb to the early 2020s). Looking at the study overall: Most TCR sequence clusters were specific to one of the two donors. T-cell clones expanding and contracting after mild COVID-19 in a couple of donors were tracked by longitudinal TCRalpha and TCRbeta repertoire sequencing. The cohort was made up of two young adult volunteers, one female and one male, who were previously healthy.

PBMCs were isolated by Ficoll-Paque density gradient centrifugation. With respect to this clonotype: Its target antigen remains unknown. The input lacks base qualities; no much larger clone sits a single base away.

Study-wide findings and limitations: The detection of some responding clones in pre-infection memory suggests that pre-existing cross-reactive memory T cells joined the SARS-CoV-2 response. From day 15 to 85, contracting clones showed balanced CD4/CD8 phenotypes, whereas a second wave of clones that expanded from day 15 to 37 leaned towards CD4+. The study included only a couple of mild cases, and larger cohorts that include severe cases with pre-infection samples were judged to be necessary. Contracting CD4+ clones appeared mostly in the CM and EM memory subsets, whereas CD8+ clones were enriched in EMRA. SARS-CoV-2 specificity was not confirmed for the second-wave clones peaking on day 37.

V and J are truncated by 0 bases and 10 bases respectively, leaving an intervening sequence of 7 bases. CDR1 and CDR2 (MGHRA, YSYEKL) derive from the germline V gene. From the cysteine up to the phenylalanine, the CDR3 has a length of 11 residues. The kept DNA is CDR3 alone, 33 bases in frame from the first base. TCRdb records Illumina NovaSeq 6000 as the sequencer. TCRalpha and TCRbeta cDNA libraries were constructed by 5'RACE with constant-segment primers, with sample barcodes and unique molecular identifiers being introduced. RNA was extracted from every sample with Trizol reagent. Amplification of the libraries took two PCR steps, and the second step added a second sample barcode plus Illumina TruSeq adapters. Sequencing of the libraries was done on an Illumina NovaSeq, producing 2 x 150 bp paired-end reads. On the study's bioinformatics: Reads were demultiplexed and collapsed into UMI-guided consensus sequences with migec v1.2.7. Using mixcr v2.1.11, the UMI consensuses were aligned to TRA and TRB V and J templates and assembled into clonotypes. Clonotypes were classified as expanded or contracted when called significant by both edgeR and NoisET, with noise models trained on biological replicates. For edgeR calls, the cutoffs were a false discovery rate-adjusted p below 0.01 and a log2 fold-change threshold of 1. As an exploratory analysis of dynamics, max-normalized trajectories of the 1000 most abundant clonotypes were examined with PCA combined with hierarchical clustering. The CD4 or CD8 phenotype of responding clones was assigned using the separately sequenced CD4+ and CD8+ repertoires. The raw public reads went through TCRdb reprocessing: fastp at Q25, MiXCR clone calling, in-frame beta chains kept. CDR3 protein duplicates are merged, each entry listing the most common genes and DNA. The V and J calls, along with clone size, are taken from TCRdb and not from the paper's own processing. The sample yields approximately 430,000 distinct CDR3 sequences; 23% were counted once. The top ten clones comprise approximately 14% of the sample.

The specimen was PBMCs or a T cell subset sorted from them (not recorded which). The clonotype was recovered from an adult woman who had mild COVID-19 (a few samples of this study predate the infection). The sample titles of this study are shuffled in the database, so cell type and time point are left out; the donor was told from shared clones. The chain joins TRBV4-1 to TRBJ2-7, with the identity of the D gene unclear. The CDR3 protein: CASSQDLEQYF. Here is the DNA: TGCGCCAGCAGCCAAGACCTGGAACAGTACTTC.